Below are 22 T cell receptor beta chains sequenced from a single sample in a study of T cells after yellow fever vaccination. Using its own MiXCR run on the 5' RACE reads, TCRdb lists one record per CDR3 protein. The data contain around 320,000 distinct CDR3 sequences, roughly 10% of them singletons. The input for sequencing was CD4+ T cells sorted from PBMCs, taken 45 days after the yellow fever booster vaccination. These receptors originate from a man aged 18 to 35 who received the YFV17D yellow fever vaccine.

The chain couples TRBV20-1 to TRBJ1-6; 8 nucleotides match TRBD1. The CDR3 has 15 residues. Per germline, CDR1 DFQATT and CDR2 SNEGSKA (reference sequence). J gave up 9 bases and V 1 base, and 8 bases lay outside the gene matches. The CDR3 DNA sequence: TGCAGTGCTAGAGTGGGCAGGGGGCTGGGTTCACCCCTCCACTTT. It translates to CSARVGRGLGSPLHF.

This clonotype was detected a few times. The chain recombines TRBV20-1 with TRBJ1-1; D gene unclear. Trimming shortened V by 7 bases and J by 4 bases, and 16 bases separated the two germline ends. Per germline, CDR1 DFQATT and CDR2 SNEGSKA (reference sequence). This CDR3 contains 13 residues. The CDR3 loop reads CSGPIMSGTEAFF. The CDR3 nucleotides are TGCAGTGGCCCAATTATGAGCGGCACTGAAGCTTTCTTT.

J is TRBJ1-1 and V is TRBV10-3; D may be TRBD1 (5 bases). CDR1 and CDR2 from the germline V gene are ENHRY and SYGVKD. Trimming stripped 11 bases from V and 0 bases from J, with 10 bases between. CDR3 size: 12 residues. This CDR3 reads CASGRMNTEAFF. The CDR3 DNA is TGTGCCTCGGGACGGATGAACACTGAAGCTTTCTTT.

This clonotype was seen ten or more times. This chain joins TRBV12-3 or TRBV12-4 and TRBJ2-3, with 9 bases that match TRBD1. CDR3 size: 14 residues. The ends lost 5 bases at V and 5 bases at J; junction bases unmatched: 5. CDR3 in DNA: TGTGCCAGCAGTACAGGGGGCACGGAAGATACGCAGTATTTT. Protein: CASSTGGTEDTQYF.

The rearrangement uses TRBV24-1 and TRBJ2-7; 7 bases fit TRBD1. CDR1 is KGHDR and CDR2 is SFDVKD in the germline V gene. This CDR3 region has 14 residues. V trimming: 9 bases; J trimming: 2 bases; junction bases outside the gene matches: 9. The CDR3 DNA sequence: TGTGCCACCGGTGGGACAGTGTCCACCTACGAGCAGTACTTC. It encodes CATGGTVSTYEQYF.

This clonotype was observed a handful of times. The chain has TRBV3-1 and TRBJ2-3, with TRBD2 matching over 9 bases. The trim removed 1 base at V and 2 bases at J, leaving 4 bases unmatched. Per germline, CDR1 LGHDT and CDR2 YNNKEL (reference sequence). The CDR3 is 16 residues long. The CDR3 loop reads CASSQVGGGDTDTQYF. As DNA, the CDR3 is TGTGCCAGCAGCCAAGTCGGCGGGGGGGACACAGATACGCAGTATTTT.

V and J are TRBV12-3 or TRBV12-4 and TRBJ1-5; no clear D gene. CDR3 length: 15 amino acids. The V gene lost 2 bases and the J gene lost 0 bases, with 8 bases spanning the gap. This chain's CDR3 is CASSLTSYSNQPQHF. As DNA, the CDR3 is TGTGCCAGCAGTTTAACCAGTTATAGCAATCAGCCCCAGCATTTT.

The chain is built from TRBV20-1 and TRBJ2-1; no clear D. Germline CDR1 DFQATT, CDR2 SNEGSKA (reference sequence). The CDR3 totals 13 residues. V lost 0 bases, J lost 4 bases, and 7 bases lay in between. DNA of the CDR3: TGCAGTGCTAGAGATCAGGTTTACAATGAGCAGTTCTTC. This translates into CSARDQVYNEQFF.

V gene TRBV5-1 combines with J gene TRBJ2-1; 10 bases match TRBD2. J gave up 7 bases and V 1 base, and 11 bases lay outside the gene matches. CDR1 and CDR2 (germline): SGHRS, YFSETQ. The CDR3 consists of 17 residues. The CDR3 reads CASSLSAGGLSGNEQFF. In DNA, the CDR3 is TGCGCCAGCAGCTTGTCAGCGGGGGGGCTCAGCGGTAATGAGCAGTTCTTC.

This clonotype was seen more than once but under ten times. The J gene is TRBJ1-5, the V gene TRBV7-2, with D uncertain. Trimming pared 2 bases from V and 4 bases from J, leaving 9 bases between. CDR3 length equals 14 residues. CDR1 SGHTA and CDR2 FQGNSA come from the germline V gene. Here the CDR3 DNA reads TGTGCCAGCAGCTTAAGGATCCCAAATCAGCCCCAGCATTTT. Its translation: CASSLRIPNQPQHF.

This clonotype was seen a few times. The rearrangement links TRBV25-1 to TRBJ1-2; D is undetermined. From germline, CDR1 is MGHDK and CDR2 SYGVNS. This CDR3 region has 12 residues. V was pared by 3 bases and J by 8 bases, with 10 bases between. CDR3 coding DNA: TGTGCCAGCAGTGAGGCCCAGTCGGGCTACACCTTC. The encoded protein is CASSEAQSGYTF.

This clonotype was counted a few times. The rearrangement uses TRBV12-3 or TRBV12-4 and TRBJ2-5; D gene uncertain. The CDR3 extends over 13 amino acids. V lost 0 bases and J lost 5, with 7 bases in between. The CDR3 spells CASSLAAGETQYF. The CDR3 coding sequence is TGTGCCAGCAGTTTAGCTGCTGGGGAGACCCAGTACTTC.

There are a few counts of this clonotype. This chain connects TRBV18 to TRBJ2-7, with D perhaps TRBD1 (6 bases). Deletions cut 3 bases from V and 10 bases from J, with 19 bases between. CDR1 KGHSH and CDR2 LQKENI come from the germline V gene. This CDR3 spans 14 amino acids. The CDR3 region is CASSPKDSAIDQYV. CDR3 sequence (DNA): TGTGCCAGCTCACCCAAGGACAGTGCGATAGACCAGTACGTC.

This clonotype was picked up a small number of times. In nucleotides, the CDR3 is TGTGCCAGCAGTTCCGGGACTAGAATATGGCCTGGCACAGATACGCAGTATTTT. It codes for CASSSGTRIWPGTDTQYF. The J gene is TRBJ2-3, the V gene TRBV6-6, with 8 bases that match TRBD2. From germline, CDR1 is MNHNY and CDR2 SVGAGI (reference sequence). V was pared by 4 bases and J by 1 base, with 13 bases of the junction left unmatched. CDR3 length equals 18 residues.

This clonotype was recorded a few times. The chain recombines TRBV5-4 with TRBJ2-1; 8 bases are a match to TRBD2. Germline V gives CDR1 SGHNT, CDR2 YYREEE (reference sequence). V was clipped by 3 bases and J by 8 bases; unmatched bases: 10. The CDR3 runs to 15 residues. CDR3 DNA: TGTGCCAGCAGCTCCTACCGGGGGGGAAGGGATGAGCAGTTCTTC. Protein: CASSSYRGGRDEQFF.

This clonotype was seen at least ten times. CDR3 residues: CASGLAGGYEQYV. The DNA for the CDR3 is TGTGCCAGCGGGCTAGCGGGGGGATACGAGCAGTACGTC. The rearrangement joins TRBV7-2 to TRBJ2-7; 11 nucleotides agree with TRBD2. The CDR3 consists of 13 residues. V shed 8 bases, J shed 4 bases, and the junction held 4 bases outside the gene matches. From germline, CDR1 is SGHTA and CDR2 FQGNSA.

The chain uses TRBV12-3 or TRBV12-4 and TRBJ2-7, with a tentative D call TRBD1 (6 bases). V lost 5 bases, J lost 6 bases, and 11 bases lay in between. CDR3 length: 12 amino acids. The CDR3 region has the DNA TGTGCCAGCAGTCCACCAGGGGCCGAGCAGTACGTC. This codes for CASSPPGAEQYV.

The chain uses TRBV20-1 and TRBJ1-1, with D unresolved. Per the germline V gene, CDR1 is DFQATT and CDR2 is SNEGSKA (reference sequence). The CDR3 contains 13 residues. Trimming cost V 1 base and J 1 base, with 7 bases left between them. CDR3 DNA: TGCAGTGCTAGAGGAACCCAGAACACTGAAGCTTTCTTT. Translated: CSARGTQNTEAFF.

This clonotype was recorded once. The chain uses TRBV30 and TRBJ2-1, with D possibly being TRBD1 (5 bases). The CDR3 covers 13 residues. V lost 1 base and J 2 bases, leaving 6 bases between the germline ends. Germline V gene lookup returns CDR1 GTSNPN and CDR2 SVGIG (reference sequence). The CDR3 sequence is CAWSGTTYNEQFF. The CDR3 nucleotides are TGTGCCTGGAGTGGGACAACCTACAATGAGCAGTTCTTC.

This clonotype has ten or more counts. The CDR3 region is CASSYSTGSSNQPQHF. The CDR3 bases are TGTGCCAGCAGTTACTCTACAGGGTCTAGCAATCAGCCCCAGCATTTT. The chain has TRBV6-2 or TRBV6-3 and TRBJ1-5; perhaps TRBD1 as D (6 bases). The germline gives CDR1 MNHEY, CDR2 SVGEGT. The CDR3 has 16 amino acids. V dropped 0 bases and J dropped 0 bases, with 9 bases sitting between them.

V gene TRBV20-1 combines with J gene TRBJ2-7; TRBD2 matches at 11 bases. J gave up 4 bases and V 6 bases, and 5 bases lay outside the gene matches. The germline V gene has CDR1 DFQATT and CDR2 SNEGSKA (reference sequence). CDR3 length: 13 amino acids. CDR3 coding DNA: TGCAGTGCCGCACTAGCGGGGGTATACGAGCAGTACTTC. Translating gives CSAALAGVYEQYF.

This clonotype was counted at least ten times. This chain uses TRBV5-1 with TRBJ2-5; 7 positions agree with TRBD1. J lost 5 bases, V lost 3 bases, and 4 bases had no gene match. Per germline, CDR1 SGHRS and CDR2 YFSETQ. The CDR3 contains 13 residues. CDR3 amino acids: CASSSTGPETQYF. The CDR3 DNA follows: TGCGCCAGCAGCTCGACAGGGCCGGAGACCCAGTACTTC.